What follows are 17 T cell receptor beta chains derived from one specimen sequenced in a study of blood T cell repertoires in COVID-19. Some clones are missing from TCRdb's copy, which holds only in-frame ones; the method was immunoSEQ multiplex PCR. The repertoire holds approximately 240,000 clones, more than 65% seen once, with approximately 1.5% in the top ten. Sequenced: peripheral blood. These receptors were collected from a woman between 40 and 55 years old who had recovered from COVID-19.

V is TRBV5-1 and J is TRBJ2-3; TRBD2 agrees at 14 bases. The CDR3 is 16 residues long. V lost 4 bases to trimming and J lost 4 bases; unmatched junction nucleotides: 5. The germline V gene has CDR1 SGHRS and CDR2 YFSETQ. The CDR3 DNA reads TGCGCCAGCAGCCTCGGGACTAGCGGGGGATCAGATACGCAGTATTTT. Translation: CASSLGTSGGSDTQYF.

The rearrangement uses TRBV18 and TRBJ1-1, with D hard to call. The CDR3 consists of 17 residues. V shed 0 bases and J shed 0 bases, with 14 bases lying between them. Germline CDR1 is KGHSH and CDR2 is LQKENI. The chain's CDR3 is CASSPPGTVSMNTEAFF. DNA of the CDR3: TGTGCCAGCTCACCACCAGGAACAGTTTCTATGAACACTGAAGCTTTCTTT.

This rearrangement joins TRBV6-2 or TRBV6-3 to TRBJ2-7; D perhaps matches TRBD1 (6 bases). Germline CDR1 and CDR2: MNHEY and SVGEGT. V shed 5 bases and J shed 5 bases, with 10 bases lying between them. The CDR3 is 12 residues long. The CDR3, as DNA: TGTGCCAGCAGTCGACAGGTAAACGAGCAGTACTTC. This encodes CASSRQVNEQYF.

The V gene is TRBV14, the J gene TRBJ1-6; D is unresolved. This CDR3 has 17 residues. CDR1 and CDR2 from the germline V gene are SGHDN and FVKESK. Trimming removed 4 bases at V and 0 bases at J, with 13 bases between. The CDR3 loop reads CASSPLSGGSYNSPLHF. The CDR3 DNA reads as TGTGCCAGCAGCCCCCTGTCGGGAGGCTCCTATAATTCACCCCTCCACTTT.

The chain recombines TRBV10-3 with TRBJ1-2, with no clear D. V lost 1 base to trimming and J lost 5 bases, with 11 bases between them. The germline V gene encodes CDR1 ENHRY and CDR2 SYGVKD. The CDR3 length is 14 residues. The CDR3 loop is CAISEFPEKYGYTF. The CDR3 coding sequence is TGTGCCATCAGTGAGTTCCCGGAGAAATATGGCTACACCTTC.

This clone was picked up many times. The genes are TRBV4-1 and TRBJ1-1; D is unclear. There are 19 residues in the CDR3. The V and J ends lost 0 bases and 0 bases respectively, with 20 bases between them. Germline V lookup: CDR1 MGHRA, CDR2 YSYEKL. The CDR3 loop is CASSQDLERVGLMNTEAFF. The DNA of the CDR3 is TGCGCCAGCAGCCAAGATCTTGAGAGGGTAGGGCTCATGAACACTGAAGCTTTCTTT.

The rearrangement links TRBV10-2 to TRBJ2-3; D is ambiguous. V shed 6 bases and J shed 1 base, with 8 bases lying between them. The CDR3 runs to 13 residues. CDR1 is WSHSY, CDR2 SAAADI, per germline. This CDR3 reads CASRAPRTDTQYF. The DNA of the CDR3 is TGCGCCAGCAGAGCCCCACGCACAGATACGCAGTATTTT.

V usage is TRBV10-2 and J usage is TRBJ1-5; D ambiguous. Between the trimmed V and J ends, which lost 5 bases and 2 bases, there was a span of 7 bases. CDR1 is WSHSY, CDR2 SAAADI, per germline. This CDR3 has 13 amino acids. The chain's CDR3 is CASSFNGNQPQHF. The CDR3, as DNA: TGCGCCAGCAGTTTCAATGGCAATCAGCCCCAGCATTTT.

The table lists this clone with a count of one. The chain links TRBV20-1 to TRBJ2-5; tentative D call: TRBD1 (6 bases). The germline gives CDR1 DFQATT, CDR2 SNEGSKA (reference sequence). The V end lost 3 bases, the J end lost 5 bases, and 22 bases lay between the germline ends. This CDR3 spans 16 amino acids. As DNA, the CDR3 is TGCAGTGCTAGTCCCCTTCTCGGGACCCAGGGGGAGACCCAGTACTTC. It yields the protein CSASPLLGTQGETQYF.

The J gene is TRBJ1-4, the V gene TRBV19, with 8 nucleotides matching TRBD1. This CDR3 spans 14 amino acids. Per germline, CDR1 LNHDA and CDR2 SQIVND (reference sequence). V shed 6 bases, J shed 4 bases, and the junction held 4 bases outside the gene matches. The CDR3 loop is CASRPGQVNEKLFF. The CDR3, as DNA: TGTGCCAGTAGACCGGGACAGGTTAATGAAAAACTGTTTTTT.

This clone was counted a single time. V is TRBV6-5 and J is TRBJ1-6; D not resolved. The CDR3 runs 14 residues. Looked up from germline, CDR1 is MNHEY and CDR2 is SVGAGI. Trimming removed 6 bases at V and 11 bases at J, with 17 bases between. The CDR3 reads CASSPTPNPTPLHF. The CDR3 DNA follows: TGTGCCAGCAGCCCAACACCGAATCCCACACCCCTCCACTTT.

The chain combines TRBV7-2 with TRBJ1-2; 9 bases map to TRBD1. Germline lookup yields CDR1 SGHTA and CDR2 FQGNSA. V was pared by 5 bases and J by 7 bases, with 5 bases of the junction left unmatched. The CDR3 is 13 amino acids. CDR3 nucleotide sequence: TGTGCCAGCAGCGACAGGGGGTCTGGTGGCTACACCTTC. Its protein product is CASSDRGSGGYTF. The variable domain in full, completed from reference TRBV7-2 and TRBJ1-2, reads GAGVSQSPSNKVTEKGKDVELRCDPISGHTALYWYRQSLGQGLEFLIYFQGNSAPDKSGLPSDRFSAERTGGSVSTLTIQRTQQEDSAVYLCASSDRGSGGYTFGSGTRLTVV.

The chain carries TRBV9 and TRBJ2-3; 7 bases fit TRBD1. J gave up 5 bases and V 1 base, and 7 bases lay outside the gene matches. CDR1 is SGDLS and CDR2 is YYNGEE in the germline V gene. The length of the CDR3 is 15 residues. The CDR3, as DNA: TGTGCCAGCAGCGTAAAGACAGGGTCAAGAGATACGCAGTATTTT. Its protein product is CASSVKTGSRDTQYF.

V gene TRBV5-4 combines with J gene TRBJ2-5; tentatively, D is TRBD2 (5 bases). This CDR3 contains 17 residues. Trimming cost V 0 bases and J 3 bases, with 18 bases left between them. The V gene's germline CDR1 is SGHNT and CDR2 YYREEE (reference sequence). The CDR3 sequence is CASSLALGANVKETQYF. CDR3 DNA sequence: TGTGCCAGCAGCTTGGCCTTGGGAGCGAATGTCAAAGAGACCCAGTACTTC.

V and J are TRBV10-3 and TRBJ1-1; tentatively, D is TRBD1 (5 bases). The V end lost 6 bases, the J end lost 3 bases, and 17 bases lay between the germline ends. The CDR3 totals 15 residues. Germline CDR1 is ENHRY and CDR2 is SYGVKD. The CDR3 bases are TGTGCCATCAGGGGGCGCCCCGATTCGGACACTGAAGCTTTCTTT. Encoded protein: CAIRGRPDSDTEAFF.

The CDR3, as DNA: TGTGCCAGTAGTATAGCCGTAAATAGCAATCAGCCCCAGCATTTT. Protein sequence: CASSIAVNSNQPQHF. The genes are TRBV19 and TRBJ1-5; no clear D. The V end lost 1 base, the J end lost 0 bases, and 7 bases lay between the germline ends. Germline assignment: CDR1 LNHDA and CDR2 SQIVND (reference sequence). CDR3 size: 15 residues.

V and J are TRBV7-6 and TRBJ1-3; possibly TRBD1 for D (5 bases). The germline V and J ends were trimmed by 5 bases and 7 bases, with 15 bases remaining between them. Germline V gene sequence: CDR1 SGHVS, CDR2 FNYEAQ. The CDR3 spans 14 residues. CDR3 sequence reads: CASSHRGKRNTIYF. The CDR3 DNA is TGTGCCAGCAGCCACCGGGGGAAGCGGAACACCATATATTTT.